This TCR beta chain was obtained from a study of blood T cell repertoires in COVID-19. Turning to the study itself: The analysed material was cDNA or gDNA that came from T cells, B-cell-depleted T cells, or PBMCs.

Enrolled through a virtual design, the participants were between about 18 and 89 years of age and came from some 25 US areas. Some clones are missing from TCRdb's copy, which holds only in-frame ones; the method was immunoSEQ multiplex PCR. The sample consists of around 50,000 clones, about 72% of them appearing once. CDR1 is LGHDT and CDR2 is YNNKEL in the germline V gene (reference sequence). V was clipped by 3 bases and J by 2 bases; unmatched bases: 6. The CDR3 is 16 residues long. This TCR came from a woman between 45 and 60 years old with acute COVID-19. The chain is built from TRBV3-1 (or the pseudogene TRBV3-2) and TRBJ2-3; 9 bases map to TRBD2. The sample comprised PBMCs or T cells enriched from blood (not recorded which). This chain's CDR3 is CASSHGRGGATDTQYF. CDR3 coding DNA: TGTGCCAGCAGCCACGGACGCGGGGGGGCCACAGATACGCAGTATTTT.